This paragraph reports one T cell receptor beta chain. This entry belongs to a study of shared clonotypes between healthy human individuals. Study at large: Three CD4 naive, three CD4 memory, two CD8 naive and one CD8 memory plate were used per donor.

It was CD45RO-negative cells, positively selected for CCR7, that made up naive CD8 cells, with terminally differentiated effector memory CD45RA+ cells excluded. The CDR3 loop spans 16 amino acids. The germline CDR1 and CDR2 sequences are MGHRA and YSYEKL. With 1 base removed from V and 1 base from J, the gap between germline ends came to 10 bases. For sorted subsets, approximately 0.2 ug DNA per replicate equaled about 30,000 T cell genomes. Libraries were prepared by immunoSEQ multiplex PCR; TCRdb keeps only in-frame clonotypes and omits some of them. Counted here are some 2 million clones, less than 95% occurring once; the ten biggest clones make up 0.9% to 1.3%.

This TCR derives from a man between 18 and 29 years old in good health. Sequenced material: naive CD8+ T cells sorted from blood. V usage is TRBV4-1 and J usage is TRBJ2-2, with D perhaps matching TRBD1 or TRBD2 (6 bases each). The CDR3 protein is CASSQVRGLNTGELFF. CDR3 nucleotide sequence: TGCGCCAGCAGCCAAGTACGGGGGCTGAACACCGGGGAGCTGTTTTTT.